A selection of T cell receptor beta chains follows, all from one sample in a study of T cells after somatic rescue of genetic block. The assay was immunoSEQ multiplex PCR, and TCRdb's table has in-frame clones only and misses some. The data hold 70,000 or so clones, with roughly 92% observed a single time. The sequencing input was peripheral blood mononuclear cells (PBMCs). These TCRs come from a man aged 35 to 55. The CDR3 runs from the conserved cysteine through the conserved F or W. The D gene is left open where the match is weak. Rows give clone size only sometimes, using once, few, many, or a class for an expanded clone.

TRBJ2-7,TRBD2,-,TRBV15,CATRAHGTSGYEQYF,TGTGCCACCAGGGCCCACGGGACTAGCGGCTACGAGCAGTACTTC
TRBJ1-1,TRBD1,-,TRBV5-5,CASSMTGTRTSTSGFF,TGTGCCAGCAGCATGACAGGGACTCGAACAAGTACATCGGGTTTCTTT
TRBJ1-1,-,-,TRBV27,CASSLAGNTEAFF,TGTGCCAGCAGTTTAGCGGGGAACACTGAAGCTTTCTTT
TRBJ1-4,-,-,TRBV7-8,CASSFSEFNEKLFF,TGTGCCAGCAGCTTCTCGGAATTTAATGAAAAACTGTTTTTT
TRBJ1-1,-,-,TRBV5-1,CASSLVTGQFTEAFF,TGCGCCAGCAGCTTGGTTACCGGACAGTTCACTGAAGCTTTCTTT
TRBJ2-7,TRBD1,once,TRBV4-3,CASSQAQGPYEQYF,TGCGCCAGCAGCCAAGCACAGGGGCCCTACGAGCAGTACTTC
TRBJ2-1,TRBD2,-,TRBV9,CASSVQAGGPINEQFF,TGTGCCAGCAGCGTCCAGGCGGGGGGGCCAATTAATGAGCAGTTCTTC
TRBJ2-3,-,-,TRBV28,CASRRKDRSTDTQYF,TGTGCCAGCAGGAGAAAGGACAGAAGCACAGATACGCAGTATTTT
TRBJ1-1,TRBD1,medium-sized,TRBV2,CASSDTGENTEAFF,TGTGCCAGCAGCGATACAGGGGAGAACACTGAAGCTTTCTTT
TRBJ1-1,-,-,TRBV12-5,CASGLVLGRGTEAFF,TGTGCTAGTGGTTTGGTACTTGGCCGTGGAACTGAAGCTTTCTTT
TRBJ2-7,TRBD1,-,TRBV2,CASTGTGTYEQYF,TGTGCCAGCACCGGGACAGGGACATACGAGCAGTACTTC
TRBJ2-7,TRBD2,-,TRBV5-4,CASSLRTSGGYEQYF,TGTGCCAGCAGCTTGCGCACTAGCGGTGGATACGAGCAGTACTTC
TRBJ2-4,TRBD1,-,TRBV19,CASSITGTGGSLRKNIQYF,TGTGCCAGTAGTATAACCGGGACAGGGGGCTCACTTCGTAAAAACATTCAGTACTTC
TRBJ2-5,-,-,TRBV28,CASSLRVGTQYF,TGTGCCAGCAGTTTGAGGGTCGGGACCCAGTACTTC
TRBJ2-4,TRBD2,-,TRBV7-2,CASSFPGLAAPQYF,TGTGCCAGCAGCTTCCCGGGACTAGCGGCCCCTCAGTACTTC
TRBJ2-7,-,-,TRBV15,CATSRDPGRLGQYF,TGTGCCACCAGCAGAGATCCCGGACGGCTAGGGCAGTACTTC
TRBJ1-2,-,once,TRBV5-6,CASSRRAPDYGYTF,TGTGCCAGCAGCCGGCGGGCGCCAGACTATGGCTACACCTTC
TRBJ1-5,-,-,TRBV27,CASSSSVSQPQHF,TGTGCCAGCAGTAGCAGTGTAAGTCAGCCCCAGCATTTT
TRBJ1-2,-,-,TRBV11-2,CASSLDLYRYTF,TGTGCCAGCAGCTTAGATCTCTATCGCTACACCTTC
TRBJ1-4,-,few,TRBV6-1,CASSEAQHEKLFF,TGTGCCAGCAGTGAAGCGCAGCATGAAAAACTGTTTTTT
TRBJ2-3,-,-,TRBV18,CASSPPRSRASTDTQYF,TGTGCCAGCTCACCACCGCGCAGCAGGGCAAGCACAGATACGCAGTATTTT
TRBJ2-7,TRBD1,once,TRBV7-9,CASSLVPGGIYEQYF,TGTGCCAGCAGCTTAGTCCCAGGGGGCATCTACGAGCAGTACTTC
TRBJ2-1,-,-,TRBV10-3,CATALANNEQFF,TGTGCCACAGCGCTAGCGAACAATGAGCAGTTCTTC
TRBJ1-2,TRBD1,-,TRBV5-1,CASSLGQGAGYTF,TGCGCCAGCAGCTTGGGGCAGGGGGCTGGCTACACCTTC